Each of the 11 T cell receptor beta chains below was sequenced from the same sample in a study of cytomegalovirus exposure and HLA in healthy donors. Primers: 60 Vbeta forward and 13 Jbeta reverse. Sequencing used immunoSEQ multiplex PCR; TCRdb keeps in-frame clones, though not all of them. The sample shows 130,000 or so clones, about 81% of them seen only once. Sequencing was performed on PBMCs. These TCRs come from a man aged 40-50 years in good health and CMV-seronegative.

The chain is built from TRBV30 and TRBJ2-5; D remains ambiguous. Looked up from germline, CDR1 is GTSNPN and CDR2 is SVGIG (reference sequence). This CDR3 comprises 12 residues. V lost 2 bases to trimming and J lost 5 bases, with 9 bases between them. The CDR3 nucleotides are TGTGCCTGGAGTCGTCCCCCCGAGACCCAGTACTTC. Its translation: CAWSRPPETQYF.

The CDR3 region is CSDRDSYGYTF. CDR3 bases: TGCAGCGACCGGGACAGCTATGGCTACACCTTC. The chain couples TRBV29-1 to TRBJ1-2; TRBD1 agrees at 7 bases. The length of the CDR3 is 11 residues. CDR1 and CDR2 (germline): SQVTM, ANQGSEA. V dropped 7 bases and J dropped 4; count of bases not matched to a gene: 3.

The rearrangement uses TRBV19 and TRBJ1-5; TRBD1 matches at 7 bases. Unmatched junction bases numbered 6, after V lost 5 bases and J lost 2 bases. There are 15 residues in the CDR3. Germline CDR1 is LNHDA and CDR2 is SQIVND (reference sequence). The CDR3 DNA follows: TGTGCCAGTAGTGTAACCGGGACAGGCAATCAGCCCCAGCATTTT. This gives the protein CASSVTGTGNQPQHF.

The V gene is TRBV27, the J gene TRBJ1-1, with a tentative D call TRBD1 (6 bases). With 4 bases removed from V and 4 bases from J, the gap between germline ends came to 13 bases. Per germline, CDR1 MNHEY and CDR2 SMNVEV (reference sequence). The CDR3 runs to 14 residues. The CDR3 sequence is CASSSPGQRTEAFF. The CDR3 DNA reads as TGTGCCAGCAGTTCCCCGGGACAACGCACTGAAGCTTTCTTT.

This clone came up a few times. The J gene is TRBJ2-7, the V gene TRBV4-1, with D tentatively TRBD1 (6 bases). The CDR3 consists of 14 residues. V was shortened by 1 base and J by 5 bases, with 12 bases between the two germline ends. CDR1 is MGHRA, CDR2 YSYEKL, per germline. CDR3 DNA: TGCGCCAGCAGCCAAGTAGACAGGAGGAACGAGCAGTACTTC. It encodes CASSQVDRRNEQYF.

The chain employs TRBV5-4 and TRBJ2-3, with 12 positions matching TRBD2. Germline V gene lookup returns CDR1 SGHNT and CDR2 YYREEE (reference sequence). This CDR3 comprises 16 residues. Trimming cost V 5 bases and J 4 bases; bases outside gene matches: 8. The CDR3 region has the DNA TGTGCCAGCAGAGTACTAGCGGGGGGAGTGGCAGATACGCAGTATTTT. It is translated as CASRVLAGGVADTQYF.

The genes are TRBV29-1 and TRBJ2-7; D is perhaps TRBD2 (6 bases). The germline CDR1 and CDR2 sequences are SQVTM and ANQGSEA. The CDR3 has 14 amino acids. V was shortened by 3 bases and J by 0 bases, with 12 bases between the two germline ends. CDR3 sequence reads: CSVEEQGGSYEQYF. For the CDR3, the DNA is TGCAGCGTTGAGGAGCAGGGAGGCTCCTACGAGCAGTACTTC.

Of note for this clone: An end of the junction differs from the germline gene, which may be a read error. V gene TRBV4-2 combines with J gene TRBJ2-3; TRBD1 matches 8 bases. The CDR3 totals 15 residues. Germline V gene lookup returns CDR1 LGHNA and CDR2 YNFKEQ. The CDR3 loop reads CASSMPGTGTYTQYF. CDR3 coding DNA: TGTGCCAGCAGCATGCCCGGGACAGGCACATATACGCAGTATTTT.

The V call is TRBV27, the J call TRBJ2-3; TRBD2 aligns across 8 bases. This CDR3 has 15 amino acids. Germline V gives CDR1 MNHEY, CDR2 SMNVEV (reference sequence). V dropped 3 bases and J dropped 4; count of bases not matched to a gene: 6. The DNA for the CDR3 is TGTGCCAGCAGTTTGGGGGGGACTAGGTCAGATACGCAGTATTTT. This codes for CASSLGGTRSDTQYF.

The chain joins TRBV19 to TRBJ2-3; possible D gene TRBD1, 6 bases. The CDR3 length is 16 residues. V dropped 2 bases and J dropped 6 bases, with 18 bases sitting between them. Germline V gene sequence: CDR1 LNHDA, CDR2 SQIVND (reference sequence). The chain's CDR3 is CASSIRISGGADTQYF. CDR3 coding DNA: TGTGCCAGTAGTATACGTATTAGTGGGGGCGCGGATACGCAGTATTTT.

This clone was detected a few times. The chain joins TRBV7-6 to TRBJ2-3, with TRBD2 as a possible D gene (6 bases). The germline V gene has CDR1 SGHVS and CDR2 FNYEAQ. The CDR3 length is 14 residues. V gave up 1 base and J gave up 3 bases, with 8 bases separating them. The CDR3 DNA is TGTGCCAGCAGCTTAGGGGGGGTAACAGATACGCAGTATTTT. Encoded protein: CASSLGGVTDTQYF. Full variable domain (outside the CDR3, taken from reference TRBV7-6 and TRBJ2-3): GAGVSQSPRYKVTKRGQDVALRCDPISGHVSLYWYRQALGQGPEFLTYFNYEAQQDKSGLPNDRFSAERPEGSISTLTIQRTEQRDSAMYRCASSLGGVTDTQYFGPGTRLTVL.